This entry describes one T cell receptor beta chain. These data originate in a study of blood T cell repertoires in COVID-19. Study details: The United States, Italy and Spain provided the acute and convalescent COVID-19 samples.

The CDR3 has 14 amino acids. Germline CDR1 reads GTSNPN; CDR2 reads SVGIG (reference sequence). V was clipped by 3 bases and J by 6 bases, with 12 bases between them. Sequencing was performed with immunoSEQ multiplex PCR; in TCRdb, only in-frame clones are kept and a portion is missing. The sample lists fewer than 250,000 clones, around 80% occurring once. The chain links TRBV30 to TRBJ1-6; possible D gene TRBD1, 5 bases. The sequenced material came from peripheral blood. The sequence was obtained from a woman older than 75 with acute or convalescent COVID-19. CDR3 region: CAWRGRGGNSPLHF. The CDR3 bases are TGTGCCTGGAGGGGGCGGGGGGGTAATTCACCCCTCCACTTT.